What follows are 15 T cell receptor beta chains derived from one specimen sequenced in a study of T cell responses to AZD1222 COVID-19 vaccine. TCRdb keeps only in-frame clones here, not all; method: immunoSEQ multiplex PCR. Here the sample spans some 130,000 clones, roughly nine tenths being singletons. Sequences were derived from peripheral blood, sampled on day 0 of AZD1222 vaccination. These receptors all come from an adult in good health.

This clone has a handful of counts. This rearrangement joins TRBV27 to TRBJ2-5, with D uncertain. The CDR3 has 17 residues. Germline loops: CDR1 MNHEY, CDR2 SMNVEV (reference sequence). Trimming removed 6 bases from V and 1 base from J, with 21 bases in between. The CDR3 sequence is CASSRIGLLPFQETQYF. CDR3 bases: TGTGCCAGCAGCCGAATCGGGCTATTACCCTTCCAAGAGACCCAGTACTTC.

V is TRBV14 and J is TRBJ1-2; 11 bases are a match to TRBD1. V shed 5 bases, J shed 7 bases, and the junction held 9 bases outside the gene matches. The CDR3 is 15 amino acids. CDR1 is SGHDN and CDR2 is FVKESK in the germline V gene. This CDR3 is CASSSTRTGGGGYTF. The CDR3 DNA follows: TGTGCCAGCAGCAGCACCCGGACAGGGGGCGGTGGCTACACCTTC.

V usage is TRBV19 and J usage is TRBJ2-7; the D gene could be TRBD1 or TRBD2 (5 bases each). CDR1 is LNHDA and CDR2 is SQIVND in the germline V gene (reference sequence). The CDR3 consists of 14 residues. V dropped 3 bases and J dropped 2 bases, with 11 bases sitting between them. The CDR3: CASSMGVPPYEQYF. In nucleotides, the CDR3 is TGTGCCAGTAGTATGGGGGTCCCCCCCTACGAGCAGTACTTC. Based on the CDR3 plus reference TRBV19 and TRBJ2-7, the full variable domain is DGGITQSPKYLFRKEGQNVTLSCEQNLNHDAMYWYRQDPGQGLRLIYYSQIVNDFQKGDIAEGYSVSREKKESFPLTVTSAQKNPTAFYLCASSMGVPPYEQYFGPGTRLTVT.

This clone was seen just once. CDR3 nucleotide sequence: TGTGCCTGGACCCAAAGTAACTATGGCTACACCTTC. It yields the protein CAWTQSNYGYTF. The chain couples TRBV30 to TRBJ1-2, with D unclear. Germline CDR1 reads GTSNPN; CDR2 reads SVGIG (reference sequence). Between the trimmed V and J ends, which lost 4 bases and 1 base, there was a span of 7 bases. The CDR3 loop spans 12 amino acids.

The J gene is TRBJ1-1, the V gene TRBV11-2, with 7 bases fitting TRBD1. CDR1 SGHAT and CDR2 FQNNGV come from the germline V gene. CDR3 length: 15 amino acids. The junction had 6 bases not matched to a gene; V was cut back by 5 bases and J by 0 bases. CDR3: CASSPQTGLNTEAFF. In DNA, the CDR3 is TGTGCCAGCAGCCCCCAGACAGGGTTGAACACTGAAGCTTTCTTT.

The CDR3 sequence: CASSRPGLAGNGELFF. CDR3 in DNA: TGTGCCAGCTCACGGCCAGGACTAGCGGGTAACGGGGAGCTGTTTTTT. The V call is TRBV18, the J call TRBJ2-2; 11 positions match TRBD2. The CDR3 consists of 16 residues. J was trimmed by 7 bases and V by 4 bases; bases with no gene match: 8. Germline values: CDR1 KGHSH, CDR2 LQKENI.

The CDR3 protein is CASSANLATNEKLFF. The CDR3 DNA is TGCGCCAGCAGCGCAAACTTGGCAACTAATGAAAAACTGTTTTTT. J is TRBJ1-4 and V is TRBV5-1; D gene ambiguous. Deletions cut 4 bases from V and 0 bases from J, with 10 bases between. The CDR3 spans 15 residues. Germline V gives CDR1 SGHRS, CDR2 YFSETQ.

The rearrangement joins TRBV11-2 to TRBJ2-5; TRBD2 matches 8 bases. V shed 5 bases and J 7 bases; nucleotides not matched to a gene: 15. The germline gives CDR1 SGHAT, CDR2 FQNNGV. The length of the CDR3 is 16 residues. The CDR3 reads CASSPRGAGVGGTQYF. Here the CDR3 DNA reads TGTGCCAGCAGCCCCCGGGGAGCGGGAGTCGGGGGGACCCAGTACTTC.

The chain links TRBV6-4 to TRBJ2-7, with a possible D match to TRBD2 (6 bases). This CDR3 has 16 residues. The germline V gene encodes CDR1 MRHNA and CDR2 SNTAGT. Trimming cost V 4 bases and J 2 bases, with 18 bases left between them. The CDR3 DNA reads TGTGCCAGCAGTGTTTCAACCGGGACTCCGCCCTACGAGCAGTACTTC. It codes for CASSVSTGTPPYEQYF.

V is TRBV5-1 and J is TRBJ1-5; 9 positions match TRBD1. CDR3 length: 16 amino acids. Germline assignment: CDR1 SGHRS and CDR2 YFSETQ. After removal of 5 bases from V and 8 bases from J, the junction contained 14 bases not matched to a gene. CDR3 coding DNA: TGCGCCAGCAGGCCCGGTTCCGGGACAGGGAGGGAGCCCCAGCATTTT. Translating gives CASRPGSGTGREPQHF.

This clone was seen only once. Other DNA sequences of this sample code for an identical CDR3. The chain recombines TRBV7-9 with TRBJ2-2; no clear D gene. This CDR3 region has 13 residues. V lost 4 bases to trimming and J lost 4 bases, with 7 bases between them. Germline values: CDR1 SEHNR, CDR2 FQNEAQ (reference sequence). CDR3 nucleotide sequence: TGTGCCAGCAGCTCGGGCCTCACCGGGGAGCTGTTTTTT. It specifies CASSSGLTGELFF.

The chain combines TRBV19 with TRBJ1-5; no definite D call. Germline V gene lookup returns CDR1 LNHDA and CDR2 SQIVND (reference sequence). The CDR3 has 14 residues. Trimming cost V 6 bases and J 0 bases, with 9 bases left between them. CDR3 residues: CASRYRDSNQPQHF. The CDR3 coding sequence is TGTGCCAGTAGATACAGAGATAGCAATCAGCCCCAGCATTTT.

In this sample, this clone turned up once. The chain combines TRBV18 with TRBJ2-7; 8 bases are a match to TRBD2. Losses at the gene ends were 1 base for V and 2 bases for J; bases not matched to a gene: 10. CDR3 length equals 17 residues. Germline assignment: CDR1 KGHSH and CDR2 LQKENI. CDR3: CASSPLFSSTSAYEQYF. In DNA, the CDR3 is TGTGCCAGCTCACCACTTTTTAGCTCGACTAGCGCCTACGAGCAGTACTTC. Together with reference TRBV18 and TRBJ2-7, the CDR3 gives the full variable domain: NAGVMQNPRHLVRRRGQEARLRCSPMKGHSHVYWYRQLPEEGLKFMVYLQKENIIDESGMPKERFSAEFPKEGPSILRIQQVVRGDSAAYFCASSPLFSSTSAYEQYFGPGTRLTVT.

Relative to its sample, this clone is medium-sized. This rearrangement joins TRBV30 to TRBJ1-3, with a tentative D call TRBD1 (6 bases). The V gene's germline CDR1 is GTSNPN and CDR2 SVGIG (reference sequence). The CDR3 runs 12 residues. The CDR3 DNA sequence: TGTGGGACGAGGGGGTCTGGAAACACCATATATTTT. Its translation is CGTRGSGNTIYF.

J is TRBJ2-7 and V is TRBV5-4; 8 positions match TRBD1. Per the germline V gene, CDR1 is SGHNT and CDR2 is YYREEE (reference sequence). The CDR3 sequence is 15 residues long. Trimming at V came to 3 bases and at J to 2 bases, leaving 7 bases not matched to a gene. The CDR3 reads CASSSPGTGAYEQYF. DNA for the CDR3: TGTGCCAGCAGCTCCCCCGGGACAGGAGCCTACGAGCAGTACTTC.